Presented here are 4 T cell receptor beta chains from one specimen sequenced in a study of CD8 T cells in Susac syndrome. A quantity of roughly 0.5 to 1 ug RNA underwent reverse transcription using random hexamers. A single record per CDR3 protein comes from TCRdb applying MiXCR to the immunoSEQ multiplex PCR reads. The sample holds approximately 150,000 distinct CDR3 sequences, roughly 93% seen once. Sequenced input: CD4+ T cells from PBMCs. Receptor source: a human donor in good health.

J is TRBJ1-3 and V is TRBV9; D is perhaps TRBD1 (6 bases). Trimming removed 3 bases from V and 1 base from J, with 11 bases in between. CDR1 SGDLS and CDR2 YYNGEE come from the germline V gene. This CDR3 region has 15 residues. The CDR3 reads CASSAPGASGNTIYF. CDR3 sequence (DNA): TGTGCCAGCAGCGCCCCAGGGGCTTCTGGAAACACCATATATTTT.

The V gene is TRBV7-9, the J gene TRBJ2-7; no clear D gene. Germline values: CDR1 SEHNR, CDR2 FQNEAQ (reference sequence). V lost 4 bases, J lost 5 bases, and 15 bases lay in between. The CDR3 has 14 amino acids. The CDR3 DNA follows: TGTGCCAGCAGCTCCTCGACACCTTCCGACGAGCAGTACTTC. It yields the protein CASSSSTPSDEQYF.

CDR3 amino acids: CASSQDPSRGGYNEQFF. In DNA form, the CDR3 reads TGTGCCAGCAGCCAAGATCCGAGCAGGGGGGGATACAATGAGCAGTTCTTC. V usage is TRBV4-2 and J usage is TRBJ2-1; either TRBD1 or TRBD2 may supply D (7 bases each). The CDR3 is made up of 17 amino acids. Trimming took 0 bases from V and 4 from J, leaving 16 bases between them. In germline, CDR1 is LGHNA, CDR2 YNFKEQ.

J is TRBJ1-2 and V is TRBV27; 7 bases agree with TRBD1. Germline CDR1 MNHEY, CDR2 SMNVEV (reference sequence). Unmatched junction bases numbered 9, after V lost 5 bases and J lost 6 bases. This CDR3 has 14 residues. CDR3 sequence (DNA): TGTGCCAGCAGTCCTTCGACAGGGCGGGATGGCTACACCTTC. Translated: CASSPSTGRDGYTF.